These 20 T cell receptor beta chains were sequenced from one sample in a study of T cell repertoires in cytomegalovirus infection. TCRdb fed the reads into MiXCR, producing one record per CDR3 protein. The profile shows fewer than 550,000 distinct CDR3 sequences, roughly 10% of them singletons. Sequenced input: PBMCs. The receptors derive from a human donor in good health (CMV status not recorded). Some clones in this sample may be carry-over from other donors' samples.

This clonotype was seen more than once but under ten times. The chain couples TRBV20-1 to TRBJ2-3; 12 nucleotides align to TRBD1. Looked up from germline, CDR1 is DFQATT and CDR2 is SNEGSKA (reference sequence). This CDR3 is built from 15 residues. The V and J ends lost 3 bases and 6 bases, in that order; junction bases with no gene match: 7. The CDR3 loop is CSARGQGASVDTQYF. In DNA, the CDR3 is TGCAGTGCTAGGGGACAGGGGGCTAGCGTTGATACGCAGTATTTT.

In its sample, this clonotype was seen many times. The V and J genes are TRBV5-5 and TRBJ1-4; 8 positions agree with TRBD1. Germline V CDR1 and CDR2: SGHKS, YYEKEE (reference sequence). The CDR3 covers 16 residues. V lost 1 base and J lost 7; bases outside the gene matches: 9. The CDR3: CASSLTPGGLSEKLFF. CDR3 bases: TGTGCCAGCAGCTTGACCCCAGGGGGCTTGAGTGAAAAACTGTTTTTT.

In this sample, this clonotype turned up many times. V gene TRBV3-1 combines with J gene TRBJ2-1; D is undetermined. In germline, CDR1 is LGHDT, CDR2 YNNKEL (reference sequence). Trimming stripped 2 bases from V and 0 bases from J, with 8 bases between. The CDR3 extends over 15 amino acids. The CDR3 DNA is TGTGCCAGCAGCCAATCCGAGAGCTCCTACAATGAGCAGTTCTTC. Encoded protein: CASSQSESSYNEQFF.

This clonotype was counted many times. J is TRBJ2-2 and V is TRBV28, with unresolved D. CDR3 length: 15 residues. The V end was cut by 3 bases, the J end by 2 bases, with 10 bases between. Germline CDR1 and CDR2: MDHEN and SYDVKM. CDR3 sequence: CASSFSRLNTGELFF. Written as DNA, the CDR3 is TGTGCCAGCAGTTTTTCGAGGCTAAACACCGGGGAGCTGTTTTTT.

This clonotype was observed a handful of times. The chain uses TRBV28 and TRBJ1-4; D unresolved. The CDR3 has 11 amino acids. The germline CDR1 and CDR2 sequences are MDHEN and SYDVKM. V gave up 2 bases and J gave up 14 bases, with 9 bases separating them. The CDR3 coding sequence is TGTGCCAGCAGTTTAGCCCGTAGCCTGTTTTTT. It translates to CASSLARSLFF.

This chain joins TRBV28 and TRBJ1-1; TRBD1 is a possible D gene (5 bases). Trimming took off 4 bases at V and 5 bases at J, with 14 bases between the two ends. The V gene's germline CDR1 is MDHEN and CDR2 SYDVKM. There are 14 residues in the CDR3. CDR3 bases: TGTGCCAGCAGTTCCAGGGTTTCCGCGACTGAAGCTTTCTTT. Its protein is CASSSRVSATEAFF.

Comments on this clonotype: A much bigger clone sits one base away, suggesting this may be a read error. The chain joins TRBV20-1 to TRBJ2-3, with a tentative D call TRBD1 (6 bases). V lost 3 bases and J 2 bases, leaving 12 bases between the germline ends. This CDR3 is 14 amino acids long. The germline V gene has CDR1 DFQATT and CDR2 SNEGSKA (reference sequence). Written as DNA, the CDR3 is TGCAGTGCTAGGGACAGCTCTATCACAGATACGCAGTATTTT. This encodes CSARDSSITDTQYF.

This rearrangement joins TRBV18 to TRBJ1-6, with TRBD1 matching over 7 bases. Germline V gives CDR1 KGHSH, CDR2 LQKENI. This CDR3 has 16 amino acids. Trimming took 1 base from V and 5 from J; bases not matched to a gene: 5. The CDR3 protein is CASSPRRGLNNSPLHF. CDR3 nucleotide sequence: TGTGCCAGCTCACCACGGAGGGGGCTCAATAATTCACCCCTCCACTTT.

This clonotype was seen more than once but under ten times. This chain uses TRBV20-1 with TRBJ2-3, with 7 bases lining up with TRBD2. The CDR3 has 14 amino acids. Germline trimming cut 5 bases from V and 2 bases from J; bases unmatched to any gene: 7. Per germline, CDR1 DFQATT and CDR2 SNEGSKA (reference sequence). The CDR3 loop reads CSAVLASNTDTQYF. The CDR3 DNA reads as TGCAGTGCTGTACTAGCGTCGAACACAGATACGCAGTATTTT.

The chain couples TRBV5-6 to TRBJ2-3, with D uncertain. CDR3 length: 14 amino acids. The V end was cut by 1 base, the J end by 4 bases, with 10 bases between. Germline V gene data show CDR1 as SGHDT and CDR2 as YYEEEE. This chain's CDR3 is CASSLQDGSDTQYF. The CDR3 DNA sequence: TGTGCCAGCAGCTTGCAGGATGGGTCAGATACGCAGTATTTT.

This clonotype was recorded at least ten times. The V gene is TRBV6-1, the J gene TRBJ2-4; tentatively, D is TRBD1 or TRBD2 (5 bases each). Trimming pared 3 bases from V and 7 bases from J, leaving 13 bases between. From germline, CDR1 is MNHNS and CDR2 SASEGT. CDR3 length: 14 amino acids. The DNA for the CDR3 is TGTGCCAGCAGTGAGGGGACGGTTCGGAACATTCAGTACTTC. This sequence encodes CASSEGTVRNIQYF.

The chain has TRBV20-1 and TRBJ1-1; TRBD1 is a possible D gene (5 bases). Germline CDR1 reads DFQATT; CDR2 reads SNEGSKA (reference sequence). The CDR3 contains 11 residues. The CDR3 sequence is CAPRVNTEAFF. DNA of the CDR3: TGCGCCCCCAGGGTAAACACTGAAGCTTTCTTT.

This clonotype was counted many times. This chain links TRBV7-2 with TRBJ2-7; 7 positions match TRBD2. The V gene end was trimmed by 0 bases and the J gene end by 4 bases; junction bases not matched to a gene: 9. CDR1 and CDR2 from the germline V gene are SGHTA and FQGNSA. The CDR3 extends over 16 amino acids. In DNA form, the CDR3 reads TGTGCCAGCAGCTTAGCGTTAGCTAGCGGAGTGTACGAGCAGTACTTC. Protein product: CASSLALASGVYEQYF.

This clonotype was seen only a few times. The V and J genes are TRBV5-1 and TRBJ1-5, with TRBD1 matching 7 bases. V was clipped by 0 bases and J by 3 bases; unmatched bases: 3. The CDR3 is 15 amino acids. The germline V gene encodes CDR1 SGHRS and CDR2 YFSETQ. CDR3 in amino acids: CASSLGTGHNQPQHF. CDR3 sequence (DNA): TGCGCCAGCAGCTTGGGGACAGGCCACAATCAGCCCCAGCATTTT.

This clonotype was detected only a few times. Written as DNA, the CDR3 is TGTGCCAGTAGTATTTCCCGACTGGCACCCCTCCACTTT. Its translation: CASSISRLAPLHF. The chain uses TRBV19 and TRBJ1-6; the D is unclear. The ends were cut back, 3 bases at V and 11 bases at J, with 11 bases in the middle. The CDR3 length is 13 residues. In germline, CDR1 is LNHDA, CDR2 SQIVND (reference sequence).

This clonotype was picked up many times. The chain couples TRBV6-5 to TRBJ1-2; D is unresolved. Germline CDR1 reads MNHEY; CDR2 reads SVGAGI. V shed 4 bases and J shed 8 bases, with 17 bases lying between them. This CDR3 has 14 amino acids. CDR3 bases: TGTGCCAGCAGTTGGTCTAGCGGCCGAGGAGGCTACACCTTC. It yields the protein CASSWSSGRGGYTF.

This clonotype was seen ten or more times. This chain connects TRBV29-1 to TRBJ1-3; no reliable D call. V was cut by 0 bases and J by 4 bases, with 13 bases left in between. Germline V CDR1 and CDR2: SQVTM, ANQGSEA. The CDR3 totals 15 residues. The CDR3 here is CSVEESSAQGNTIYF. CDR3 DNA sequence: TGCAGCGTTGAAGAATCGTCCGCGCAGGGAAACACCATATATTTT.

This clonotype was observed at least ten times. This chain connects TRBV25-1 to TRBJ1-1; D is undetermined. The V end lost 3 bases, the J end lost 1 base, and 6 bases lay between the germline ends. Per germline, CDR1 MGHDK and CDR2 SYGVNS. This CDR3 region has 13 residues. The CDR3 nucleotides read TGTGCCAGCAGTGATATGCGGAACACTGAAGCTTTCTTT. Translated: CASSDMRNTEAFF.

Many counts were recorded for this clonotype. This chain joins TRBV4-2 and TRBJ2-2; 10 bases are shared with TRBD2. This CDR3 is built from 17 residues. Losses at the gene ends were 6 bases for V and 5 bases for J; bases not matched to a gene: 12. Germline CDR1 is LGHNA and CDR2 is YNFKEQ. The CDR3 sequence: CASSPGLAELRTGELFF. DNA for the CDR3: TGTGCCAGCAGTCCTGGACTAGCGGAACTGCGGACCGGGGAGCTGTTTTTT.

Comment on this clonotype: Given a much more abundant clone one base away, this may be a read error. No conserved phenylalanine or tryptophan ends this CDR3, so it is likely a read error. The chain recombines TRBV20-1 with TRBJ2-7; TRBD2 might be the D (6 bases). The V end lost 6 bases, the J end lost 2 bases, and 14 bases lay between the germline ends. This CDR3 is 13 amino acids long. The germline V gene encodes CDR1 DFQATT and CDR2 SNEGSKA (reference sequence). The CDR3 nucleotides read TGCAGTGCCCATCGGTCGGGGGCCTACGAGCAGTACTAC. It codes for CSAHRSGAYEQYY.